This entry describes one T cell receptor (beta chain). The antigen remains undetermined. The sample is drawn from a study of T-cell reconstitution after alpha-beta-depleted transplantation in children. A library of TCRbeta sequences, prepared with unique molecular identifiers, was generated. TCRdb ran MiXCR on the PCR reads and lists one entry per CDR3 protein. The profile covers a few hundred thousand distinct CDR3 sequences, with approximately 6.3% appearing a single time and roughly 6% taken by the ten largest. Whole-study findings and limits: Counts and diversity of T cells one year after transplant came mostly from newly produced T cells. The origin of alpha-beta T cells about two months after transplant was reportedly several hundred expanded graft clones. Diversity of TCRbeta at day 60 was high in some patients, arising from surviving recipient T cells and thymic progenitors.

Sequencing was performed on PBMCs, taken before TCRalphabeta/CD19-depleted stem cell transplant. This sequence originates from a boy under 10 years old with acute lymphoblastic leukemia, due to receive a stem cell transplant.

CDR3 sequence (DNA): TGTGCCACCAGCGCGGGACATTATGGCTACACCTTC. It specifies CATSAGHYGYTF. The rearrangement joins TRBV15 to TRBJ1-2; D possibly corresponds to TRBD1 (6 bases). The ends were cut back, 5 bases at V and 5 bases at J, with 9 bases in the middle. The CDR3 consists of 12 residues. Germline CDR1 LNHNV, CDR2 YYDKDF (reference sequence).